These T cell receptor beta chains were read from a single sample in a study of blood T cells in healthy people across ages. TCRdb ran MiXCR on the 5' RACE reads and lists one entry per CDR3 protein. The sample consists of roughly 1.5 million distinct CDR3 sequences, about 42% of them appearing once. The sample was blood. The source is a woman aged 18-29 years in good health. CDR3s include the opening cysteine and the closing phenylalanine or tryptophan. Fields, in order: CDR3 DNA, CDR3 protein, clone size, V gene, J gene, D gene, CDR3 length. D genes are given only for firm matches. The size field is filled for only some rows; it gives once, few, many or a size class.

DNA: TGTGCCAGCAGCTTAATGTCGAGAGAGTACGAGCAGTACTTC
CDR3: CASSLMSREYEQYF
size: .
V: TRBV7-2
J: TRBJ2-7
D: .
length: 14

DNA: TGTGCCAGCAGTAAGGGACAGAAGAGCTACTCTGGAAACACCATATATTTT
CDR3: CASSKGQKSYSGNTIYF
size: .
V: TRBV6-6
J: TRBJ1-3
D: TRBD1
length: 17

DNA: TGTGCCAGCAGTGATGTTGGGGCCCTCGGAACTTTCTTT
CDR3: CASSDVGALGTFF
size: .
V: TRBV2
J: TRBJ1-1
D: .
length: 13

DNA: TGTGCCAGCAGTTACGGGGCTAGCGGGAGTATTTCCTACGAGCAGTACTTC
CDR3: CASSYGASGSISYEQYF
size: .
V: TRBV6-2/TRBV6-3
J: TRBJ2-7
D: TRBD2
length: 17

DNA: TGTGCCAGCAGCACAACGACAGGGGGCTACGAGCAGTACTTC
CDR3: CASSTTTGGYEQYF
size: .
V: TRBV7-9
J: TRBJ2-7
D: TRBD1
length: 14

DNA: TGCAGTGCTACCGGACAGGTCCAAGAGACCCAGTACTTC
CDR3: CSATGQVQETQYF
size: many
V: TRBV20-1
J: TRBJ2-5
D: TRBD1
length: 13

DNA: TGTGCCACCAGTGATTCCCACTTTACCGGACCCGCCTCCTACGAGCAGTACTTC
CDR3: CATSDSHFTGPASYEQYF
size: few
V: TRBV24-1
J: TRBJ2-7
D: .
length: 18

DNA: TGTGCCAGCAGACAGACAGGGGGTTTTAACTATGGCTACACCTTC
CDR3: CASRQTGGFNYGYTF
size: .
V: TRBV6-5
J: TRBJ1-2
D: TRBD1
length: 15

DNA: TGCGCCAGCAGCTTGGAGGGCCAAGGACAGTACTTC
CDR3: CASSLEGQGQYF
size: .
V: TRBV5-1
J: TRBJ2-7
D: .
length: 12

DNA: TGTGCCGTAGGCTCGGACCGGAGAAGAAAATACGAGCAGTACTTC
CDR3: CAVGSDRRRKYEQYF
size: few
V: TRBV10-3
J: TRBJ2-7
D: .
length: 15

DNA: TGTGCCAGCAGCCTACCCGGAGGGGCTTGGTACAATGAGCAGTTCTTC
CDR3: CASSLPGGAWYNEQFF
size: few
V: TRBV28
J: TRBJ2-1
D: .
length: 16

DNA: TGCAGCGTTGAAGGGGGGACAGCGCAGTACTTC
CDR3: CSVEGGTAQYF
size: .
V: TRBV29-1
J: TRBJ2-4
D: TRBD1
length: 11

DNA: TGCGCCAGCAGCTTAAGAAAGGGGGCCACAGATACGCAGTATTTT
CDR3: CASSLRKGATDTQYF
size: .
V: TRBV5-1
J: TRBJ2-3
D: TRBD1
length: 15

DNA: TGTGCCAGCAGCTTACGCGTAGCGGCTAGCACAGATACGCAGTATTTT
CDR3: CASSLRVAASTDTQYF
size: .
V: TRBV7-2
J: TRBJ2-3
D: .
length: 16

DNA: TGCAGTGCTAGAGCCCCTCCCCTTGAGGGAGACGCCCCCTACAATGAGCAGTACTTC
CDR3: CSARAPPLEGDAPYNEQYF
size: .
V: TRBV20-1
J: TRBJ2-4
D: .
length: 19

DNA: TGTGCCAGCAGTTCCACTAGCGGGAGGGACACAGATACGCAGTATTTT
CDR3: CASSSTSGRDTDTQYF
size: few
V: TRBV12-3/TRBV12-4
J: TRBJ2-3
D: TRBD2
length: 16

DNA: TGTGCCTGGAGTATAGCTAGCGAGCAGTACTTC
CDR3: CAWSIASEQYF
size: .
V: TRBV30
J: TRBJ2-7
D: .
length: 11

DNA: TGTGCCAGCAGCCAAGATTCGGGTCCGCAAGAGACCCAGTACTTC
CDR3: CASSQDSGPQETQYF
size: few
V: TRBV3-1
J: TRBJ2-5
D: .
length: 15

DNA: TGTGCCAGCAGTCCCCGACAGGGTATTGCCTACGAGCAGTACTTC
CDR3: CASSPRQGIAYEQYF
size: .
V: TRBV12-3/TRBV12-4
J: TRBJ2-7
D: TRBD1
length: 15

DNA: TGCAGTGCTACAACGACTAGCGGTGAGACCCAGTACTTC
CDR3: CSATTTSGETQYF
size: .
V: TRBV20-1
J: TRBJ2-5
D: TRBD2
length: 13

DNA: TGCAGCGTTGTCCGCCAGGGGACGACAGATACGCAGTATTTT
CDR3: CSVVRQGTTDTQYF
size: few
V: TRBV29-1
J: TRBJ2-3
D: .
length: 14

DNA: TGTGCCAGCAGCTTATGGTGGGAGGGCCTTTACGAGCAGTACTTC
CDR3: CASSLWWEGLYEQYF
size: few
V: TRBV7-2
J: TRBJ2-7
D: TRBD2
length: 15

DNA: TGTGCCAGCAGTTTTGGAGGTCCCCCCTACAATGAGCAGTTCTTC
CDR3: CASSFGGPPYNEQFF
size: many
V: TRBV12-3/TRBV12-4
J: TRBJ2-1
D: .
length: 15

DNA: TGTGCCAGCAGCCCAGACGTGGAATCCTACAATGAGCAGTTCTTC
CDR3: CASSPDVESYNEQFF
size: .
V: TRBV7-8
J: TRBJ2-1
D: .
length: 15

DNA: TGTGCCAGCAGCTTTTTTAGCGGGGGTTCTTACAATGAGCAGTTCTTC
CDR3: CASSFFSGGSYNEQFF
size: few
V: TRBV7-2
J: TRBJ2-1
D: TRBD2
length: 16

DNA: TGTGCCAGCAGTTACAGGGGGAGCGCGTCCTACAATGAGCAGTACTTC
CDR3: CASSYRGSASYNEQYF
size: .
V: TRBV6-5
J: TRBJ2-7
D: .
length: 16

DNA: TGTGCCACCAGTTACGAACGGCAGTACTTC
CDR3: CATSYERQYF
size: few
V: TRBV28
J: TRBJ2-5
D: .
length: 10

DNA: TGCAGCGGGGACCTTTCGAACACCGGGGAGCTGTTTTTT
CDR3: CSGDLSNTGELFF
size: few
V: TRBV29-1
J: TRBJ2-2
D: .
length: 13

DNA: TGCAGTGCTCCCTCCTCCGGGCGGAACACTGAAGCTTTCTTT
CDR3: CSAPSSGRNTEAFF
size: .
V: TRBV20-1
J: TRBJ1-1
D: .
length: 14

DNA: TGTGCCAGCAGTCCCTCAAGCCCGACAGGGAGAGGCTACACCTTC
CDR3: CASSPSSPTGRGYTF
size: .
V: TRBV6-6
J: TRBJ1-2
D: TRBD1
length: 15

DNA: TGCGCCAGCAGCCAAGATTGGACATATGGCTACACCTTC
CDR3: CASSQDWTYGYTF
size: few
V: TRBV4-3
J: TRBJ1-2
D: .
length: 13

DNA: TGTGCCAGCAGCTTCAGACAGGGAGGCCACGAGCAGTACTTC
CDR3: CASSFRQGGHEQYF
size: few
V: TRBV7-2
J: TRBJ2-7
D: .
length: 14

DNA: TGTGCCAGCAGCCAAGAGACAAGAAACACTGAAGCTTTCTTT
CDR3: CASSQETRNTEAFF
size: once
V: TRBV3-1
J: TRBJ1-1
D: .
length: 14

DNA: TGCAGCGTTGTCCCGGGACTAGCGGGGGTTTACGAGCAGTACTTC
CDR3: CSVVPGLAGVYEQYF
size: .
V: TRBV29-1
J: TRBJ2-7
D: TRBD2
length: 15

DNA: TGCGCCAGCAGCTTGACAGGCCGAACTATCGATACGCAGTATTTT
CDR3: CASSLTGRTIDTQYF
size: .
V: TRBV5-1
J: TRBJ2-3
D: .
length: 15

DNA: TGCGCCAGCAGTGAGTTGCGGGGGTTCGAGCAGTTCTTC
CDR3: CASSELRGFEQFF
size: .
V: TRBV10-1
J: TRBJ2-1
D: TRBD2
length: 13

DNA: TGTGCCAGCAACGCAGTTGGGGACAGCTCCTACGAGCAGTACTTC
CDR3: CASNAVGDSSYEQYF
size: .
V: TRBV9
J: TRBJ2-7
D: TRBD1
length: 15

DNA: TGCAGCGTTGTTTTAAGGCAGGGCGATGGCTACACCTTC
CDR3: CSVVLRQGDGYTF
size: .
V: TRBV29-1
J: TRBJ1-2
D: .
length: 13

DNA: TGTGCCAGCAGCTTAGCCGGAGCGGGGGGCCCCTACAATGAGCAGTACTTC
CDR3: CASSLAGAGGPYNEQYF
size: .
V: TRBV7-9
J: TRBJ2-7
D: TRBD2
length: 17

DNA: TGCGCCAGCAGCTATGACCCCGGGGCGGGACAGGTCACAGATACGCAGTATTTT
CDR3: CASSYDPGAGQVTDTQYF
size: few
V: TRBV5-1
J: TRBJ2-3
D: TRBD1
length: 18

DNA: TGTGCCAGCAGCTCGGACAGCGGTCGGGAGCAGTTCTTC
CDR3: CASSSDSGREQFF
size: .
V: TRBV7-9
J: TRBJ2-1
D: .
length: 13

DNA: TGTGCCAGCAGCCCCTTGGGGAAGGAGACCCAGTACTTC
CDR3: CASSPLGKETQYF
size: .
V: TRBV7-9
J: TRBJ2-5
D: .
length: 13

DNA: TGTGCCAGCAGCTTCTGGACTAGCGGAGTTTACGAGCAGTACTTC
CDR3: CASSFWTSGVYEQYF
size: few
V: TRBV7-9
J: TRBJ2-7
D: TRBD2
length: 15

DNA: TGTGCCACCAGTGATACCGGGACAGTCTCCTACAATGAGCAGTTCTTC
CDR3: CATSDTGTVSYNEQFF
size: .
V: TRBV24-1
J: TRBJ2-1
D: TRBD1
length: 16

DNA: TGCAGTGCTAGTGCGGGGCACCTCTACGAGCAGTACTTC
CDR3: CSASAGHLYEQYF
size: .
V: TRBV20-1
J: TRBJ2-7
D: .
length: 13

DNA: TGCGCCAGCAGCCAGGGACAGGGGATGACTGAAGCTTTCTTT
CDR3: CASSQGQGMTEAFF
size: .
V: TRBV4-1
J: TRBJ1-1
D: TRBD1
length: 14

DNA: TGTGCCAGCAGCTTAGCCCCACTAGGCGAGCAGTTCTTC
CDR3: CASSLAPLGEQFF
size: many
V: TRBV7-9
J: TRBJ2-1
D: .
length: 13

DNA: TGTGCCAGCAGCGAAGACAGCGACTCCTACGAGCAGTACTTC
CDR3: CASSEDSDSYEQYF
size: few
V: TRBV9
J: TRBJ2-7
D: .
length: 14

DNA: TGTGCCAGCAGCCATCAAGGGAAAACTAGCACAGATACGCAGTATTTT
CDR3: CASSHQGKTSTDTQYF
size: .
V: TRBV4-2
J: TRBJ2-3
D: .
length: 16